This TCR beta chain was found in a study of Ad26.COV2.S vaccination and SARS-CoV-2 variants. Stated treatment: around 19 received Ad26.COV2.S at low or high dose, single or two shots; about 5 received placebo; per-sample allocation not given. Sample collection was performed on day 63 after the first vaccine or placebo injection. In Boston, the donor was an adult between 18-55 years of age. Participants' vaccine, an Ad26 vector, delivered Wuhan-strain SARS-CoV-2 spike. The CDR3 consists of 14 residues. Losses at the gene ends were 2 bases for V and 9 bases for J; bases not matched to a gene: 6. Germline V gene data show CDR1 as SGHRS and CDR2 as YFSETQ. The assay was immunoSEQ multiplex PCR, and TCRdb's table has in-frame clones only and misses some. The sample lists 350,000 to 550,000 clones; 89% were seen once. Whole-study findings and limits: TCR breadth and depth estimates may have understated total T cell responses. Greater spike-specific TCR breadth was seen in vaccine recipients than in placebo recipients.

In the case of this clone: Its specificity is not known.

This chain joins TRBV5-1 and TRBJ2-5, with 11 nucleotides matching TRBD2. The specimen was peripheral blood, collected in a trial of Ad26.COV2.S vaccine versus placebo. The sequence came from a person between 18 and 60 years old who received the Ad26.COV2.S COVID-19 vaccine or a placebo. The CDR3 nucleotides read TGCGCCAGCAGCTTCGCTAGCGGGAGGATCGCCCAGTACTTC. Translation: CASSFASGRIAQYF.